This TCR beta chain was sequenced in a study of PD-1 blockade in mismatch repair-deficient tumors. Assay: immunoSEQ multiplex PCR; the TCRdb copy retains only in-frame clones and omits some. Of about 130,000 clones in the sample, roughly 86% were seen once. The sample in question was peripheral blood, obtained approximately 69 weeks after starting pembrolizumab. This TCR was sampled from an adult with mismatch repair-deficient cancer.

In DNA, the CDR3 is TGTGCCAGCAGTTCTAACACTGAAGCTTTCTTT. Amino acid sequence: CASSSNTEAFF. The chain is built from TRBV28 and TRBJ1-1, with D hard to call. V lost 4 bases and J lost 2, with 2 bases in between. This CDR3 is built from 11 residues. CDR1 is MDHEN, CDR2 SYDVKM, per germline.